Following are 11 T cell receptor beta chains from one sample sequenced in a study of blood T cell repertoires in COVID-19. Measured with immunoSEQ multiplex PCR; TCRdb has only the in-frame clones, and not every one. The sample contains around 250,000 clones, 85% to 90% of which appear only once. The sample taken for sequencing was peripheral blood. Receptor source: a man in his fifties or sixties with acute or convalescent COVID-19.

V is TRBV11-2 and J is TRBJ2-3; 10 bases map to TRBD2. There are 13 residues in the CDR3. V gave up 6 bases and J gave up 5 bases; unmatched junction bases: 2. Germline values: CDR1 SGHAT, CDR2 FQNNGV. The CDR3 DNA is TGTGCCAGCAGAGCGGGAGGGATAGATACGCAGTATTTT. As protein: CASRAGGIDTQYF.

The chain links TRBV11-3 to TRBJ2-1, with 11 bases that match TRBD2. The CDR3 is 14 amino acids. CDR1 is SGHNT, CDR2 YENEEA, per germline. Trimming cost V 8 bases and J 10 bases; bases outside gene matches: 10. The CDR3 loop reads CASAETSGSEEQFF. The CDR3 DNA follows: TGTGCCAGCGCCGAAACTAGCGGGAGTGAGGAGCAGTTCTTC.

The J gene is TRBJ2-5, the V gene TRBV11-3; a weak D match, TRBD2 (6 bases). The CDR3 covers 17 residues. Trimming stripped 0 bases from V and 4 bases from J, with 18 bases between. Germline V CDR1 and CDR2: SGHNT, YENEEA. The CDR3 nucleotides are TGTGCCAGCAGCTTAGATGTTTCACACCCCGGGGGAGAGACCCAGTACTTC. Translating it yields CASSLDVSHPGGETQYF.

The chain uses TRBV7-2 and TRBJ2-7; the match to TRBD2 covers 7 bases. The CDR3 is 17 residues long. The germline V gene has CDR1 SGHTA and CDR2 FQGNSA. Trimming at V came to 4 bases and at J to 0 bases, leaving 12 bases not matched to a gene. The CDR3 coding sequence is TGTGCCAGCAGCTCCCCCCCGGGGGGTTTTGGCTCCTACGAGCAGTACTTC. As protein: CASSSPPGGFGSYEQYF.

The rearrangement links TRBV30 to TRBJ1-6; no firm D call. Trimming cost V 7 bases and J 8 bases, with 12 bases left between them. Germline V CDR1 and CDR2: GTSNPN, SVGIG (reference sequence). The CDR3 loop spans 12 amino acids. This CDR3 reads CALQRVDSPLHF. The CDR3 coding sequence is TGTGCCTTACAGAGGGTGGATTCACCCCTCCACTTT.

The rearrangement joins TRBV27 to TRBJ2-5, with D possibly TRBD2 on 5 matching bases. The CDR3 spans 14 residues. Germline CDR1 is MNHEY and CDR2 is SMNVEV (reference sequence). V was pared by 3 bases and J by 2 bases, with 10 bases between. This CDR3 reads CASSFLGAQETQYF. DNA of the CDR3: TGTGCCAGCAGTTTTTTGGGAGCACAAGAGACCCAGTACTTC.

The rearrangement uses TRBV6-5 and TRBJ1-6, with 8 bases matching TRBD1. The CDR3 totals 13 residues. J lost 8 bases, V lost 4 bases, and 1 base had no gene match. Looked up from germline, CDR1 is MNHEY and CDR2 is SVGAGI. The CDR3, as DNA: TGTGCCAGCAGTTCGACAGGGGATTCACCCCTCCACTTT. Amino acid sequence: CASSSTGDSPLHF.

On this clone itself: One end of the junction is discordant with germline, which a read error may explain. The chain joins TRBV19 to TRBJ1-1, with D possibly matching TRBD1 (5 bases). CDR1 is LNHDA and CDR2 is SQIVND in the germline V gene (reference sequence). This CDR3 spans 13 amino acids. In DNA form, the CDR3 reads TGTGCCAGCAGTATCGAATCCAGGGCAAAAGCTTTCTTT. It codes for CASSIESRAKAFF.

The V and J genes are TRBV9 and TRBJ1-2; 10 bases map to TRBD1. The CDR3 extends over 15 amino acids. Per germline, CDR1 SGDLS and CDR2 YYNGEE. Trimming removed 3 bases from V and 4 bases from J; junction bases left unmatched: 6. CDR3 amino acids: CASSATGGASYGYTF. In nucleotides, the CDR3 is TGTGCCAGCAGCGCGACAGGGGGCGCAAGCTATGGCTACACCTTC.

CDR3: CASSQGRGAFF. The CDR3 coding sequence is TGTGCCAGCAGCCAAGGCAGGGGAGCTTTCTTT. The chain recombines TRBV14 with TRBJ1-1, with D possibly being TRBD1 (6 bases). This CDR3 has 11 amino acids. Trimming took 1 base from V and 10 from J, leaving 7 bases between them. The germline V gene has CDR1 SGHDN and CDR2 FVKESK.

V is TRBV7-2 and J is TRBJ2-7; D gene unclear. Germline CDR1 is SGHTA and CDR2 is FQGNSA. The V and J ends lost 3 bases and 0 bases respectively, with 18 bases between them. The CDR3 runs to 17 residues. The CDR3 protein is CASSFRSQASSSYEQYF. The CDR3 nucleotides read TGTGCCAGCAGCTTTCGTAGCCAAGCCTCCTCCTCCTACGAGCAGTACTTC.